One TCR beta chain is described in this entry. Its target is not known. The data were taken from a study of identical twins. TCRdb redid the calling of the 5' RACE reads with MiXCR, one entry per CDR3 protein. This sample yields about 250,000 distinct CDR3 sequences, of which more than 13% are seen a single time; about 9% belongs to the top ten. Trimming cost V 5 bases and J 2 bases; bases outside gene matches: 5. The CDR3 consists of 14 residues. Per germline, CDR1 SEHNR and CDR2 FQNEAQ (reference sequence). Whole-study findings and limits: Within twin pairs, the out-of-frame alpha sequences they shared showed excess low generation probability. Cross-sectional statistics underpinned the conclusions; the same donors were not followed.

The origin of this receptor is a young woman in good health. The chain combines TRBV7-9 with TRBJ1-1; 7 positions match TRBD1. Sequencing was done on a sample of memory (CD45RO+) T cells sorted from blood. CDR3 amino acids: CASSRDRLNTEAFF. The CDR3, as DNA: TGTGCCAGCAGCCGGGACAGACTAAACACTGAAGCTTTCTTT.